In this sample, the clone carrying this T cell receptor beta chain turned up many times. In the same sample, other DNA sequences code for this CDR3. The data originate from a study of shared clonotypes between healthy human individuals. CDR1 is SGHRS and CDR2 is YFSETQ in the germline V gene. The V end lost 1 base, the J end lost 0 bases, and 7 bases lay between the germline ends. The length of the CDR3 is 15 residues. The data were produced by immunoSEQ multiplex PCR, yet TCRdb's version contains in-frame clones alone and is incomplete. Of over a million clones detected, 78% appear once; the ten largest clones hold about 0.52%.

Sequencing input: memory CD4+ T cells from PBMCs. Subset indicated: CD45RA-negative fraction. V gene TRBV5-1 combines with J gene TRBJ2-2; no firm D call. The clonotype originates from a man aged 18 to 29 in good health. Some clones in this sample may be carry-over from other donors' samples. The CDR3 DNA is TGCGCCAGCAGCTTGTCGGCAGCGAACACCGGGGAGCTGTTTTTT. This sequence encodes CASSLSAANTGELFF. Full variable domain (remainder filled in from reference TRBV5-1 and TRBJ2-2): KAGVTQTPRYLIKTRGQQVTLSCSPISGHRSVSWYQQTPGQGLQFLFEYFSETQRNKGNFPGRFSGRQFSNSRSEMNVSTLELGDSALYLCASSLSAANTGELFFGEGSRLTVL.